This entry features one T cell receptor beta chain sequence. Per the original data handling: From reference gene primer amplification, estimates of nucleated cell counts were derived. Clones were sequenced by immunoSEQ multiplex PCR, and TCRdb holds only the in-frame ones, with some missing. The V and J calls and clone size come from that table; D and trimming were worked out from the DNA. The sample has 100,000 to 150,000 clones; about 82% are singletons. This record comes from a study of blood T cell repertoires in COVID-19. Study information: COVID-19 samples, acute and convalescent, were from the United States, Italy and Spain. PBMCs, B-cell-depleted T cells, or T cells were the source of the cDNA or gDNA that made up the material.

The CDR3 extends over 16 amino acids. J lost 6 bases, V lost 4 bases, and 7 bases had no gene match. The germline gives CDR1 MNHEY, CDR2 SMNVEV (reference sequence). The TCR sequence derives from a human donor in a cohort sampled during active COVID-19. J is TRBJ2-1 and V is TRBV27; 12 nucleotides align to TRBD2. Sequencing input: peripheral blood. The CDR3 nucleotides read TGTGCCAGCAGTTCCCTCCTAGCGGGAGGGCCCAATGAGCAGTTCTTC. It yields the protein CASSSLLAGGPNEQFF.